Shown below are 14 T cell receptor beta chains from a single sample sequenced in a study of cytomegalovirus exposure and HLA in healthy donors. The PCR contained 60 Vbeta and 13 Jbeta primers. Assay used: immunoSEQ multiplex PCR; TCRdb lists only in-frame clones, some missing. This table holds roughly 100,000 clones, 78% found once. The sample consisted of PBMCs. Source of these receptors: a man aged 25-45 years in good health and CMV-seronegative.

The chain carries TRBV9 and TRBJ1-2, with D perhaps matching TRBD1 (5 bases). The CDR3 covers 15 residues. V gave up 0 bases and J gave up 2 bases, with 11 bases separating them. Germline-derived CDR1 and CDR2 are SGDLS and YYNGEE. The CDR3 DNA sequence: TGTGCCAGCAGCGTAGCAGGGCAGGTCAACTATGGCTACACCTTC. Residues: CASSVAGQVNYGYTF.

The chain has TRBV6-6 and TRBJ2-3, with D maybe TRBD1 (6 bases). The V gene's germline CDR1 is MNHNY and CDR2 SVGAGI (reference sequence). The CDR3 totals 13 residues. Trimming pared 6 bases from V and 5 bases from J, leaving 12 bases between. CDR3 sequence reads: CASSIGGVDTQYF. The CDR3, as DNA: TGTGCCAGCAGCATAGGGGGAGTAGATACGCAGTATTTT.

The chain joins TRBV18 to TRBJ2-5; D unclear. The CDR3 runs to 13 residues. The germline CDR1 and CDR2 sequences are KGHSH and LQKENI. V lost 2 bases, J lost 4 bases, and 8 bases lay in between. The DNA for the CDR3 is TGTGCCAGCTCACCAAGTACGGGAGAGACCCAGTACTTC. Translation: CASSPSTGETQYF.

V is TRBV7-2 and J is TRBJ2-2; the D gene is possibly TRBD1 (6 bases). V was clipped by 1 base and J by 7 bases, with 22 bases between them. CDR1 SGHTA and CDR2 FQGNSA come from the germline V gene. This CDR3 comprises 18 residues. The CDR3 coding sequence is TGTGCCAGCAGCTTAGGGCCCCCCGGGACAAGTAGTGGCGGGGAGCTGTTTTTT. Translated, it gives CASSLGPPGTSSGGELFF.

The chain joins TRBV6-5 to TRBJ1-1; no definite D call. The V end was cut by 2 bases, the J end by 2 bases, with 15 bases between. Germline assignment: CDR1 MNHEY and CDR2 SVGAGI. This CDR3 has 16 residues. CDR3 bases: TGTGCCAGCAGTTACGATCAGGTCCTCCACAACACTGAAGCTTTCTTT. Translation gives CASSYDQVLHNTEAFF.

V gene TRBV5-6 combines with J gene TRBJ2-1; a weak D match, TRBD1 (6 bases). This CDR3 contains 13 residues. Trimming pared 3 bases from V and 3 bases from J, leaving 7 bases between. Germline values: CDR1 SGHDT, CDR2 YYEEEE. CDR3 sequence (DNA): TGTGCCAGCAGCTCGGACAGCTACAATGAGCAGTTCTTC. Its protein product is CASSSDSYNEQFF.

The rearrangement links TRBV27 to TRBJ2-1; 9 bases are a match to TRBD1. Germline V gives CDR1 MNHEY, CDR2 SMNVEV (reference sequence). V lost 0 bases and J lost 0; bases outside the gene matches: 9. CDR3 length equals 19 residues. In DNA form, the CDR3 reads TGTGCCAGCAGTTTATCCTACCCCGGGACAGGGATCTCCTACAATGAGCAGTTCTTC. It encodes CASSLSYPGTGISYNEQFF.

The chain couples TRBV5-1 to TRBJ2-5; 11 bases are shared with TRBD1. The DNA end lines up better with TRBJ2-7; the J call may be wrong. CDR3 length: 14 residues. Germline V gene lookup returns CDR1 SGHRS and CDR2 YFSETQ. CDR3 sequence (DNA): TGCGCCAGCAGCTTAGGGACAGGGGGGTACGAGCAGTACTTC. Translated, it gives CASSLGTGGYEQYF.

J is TRBJ2-2 and V is TRBV4-3; 8 bases line up with TRBD2. Germline lookup yields CDR1 LGHNA and CDR2 YSLEER. V shed 0 bases and J 0 bases; nucleotides not matched to a gene: 6. The CDR3 contains 18 residues. The CDR3 sequence is CASSQDRSGGANTGELFF. The CDR3 coding sequence is TGCGCCAGCAGCCAAGATCGGAGCGGGGGCGCGAACACCGGGGAGCTGTTTTTT.

The V and J genes are TRBV7-2 and TRBJ1-1; 9 nucleotides align to TRBD1. The CDR3 extends over 15 amino acids. Germline V gene sequence: CDR1 SGHTA, CDR2 FQGNSA. Trimming at V came to 1 base and at J to 4 bases, leaving 4 bases not matched to a gene. DNA of the CDR3: TGTGCCAGCAGCTTAGTCGTGACAGGGGGCACTGAAGCTTTCTTT. The encoded protein is CASSLVVTGGTEAFF.

J is TRBJ2-7 and V is TRBV10-1, with a weak D call TRBD2 (5 bases). The CDR3 loop spans 13 amino acids. Germline V gene data show CDR1 as WNHNN and CDR2 as SYGVQD (reference sequence). Trimming removed 3 bases from V and 5 bases from J, with 11 bases in between. The CDR3 loop is CASSDTRTDEQYF. The CDR3 nucleotides are TGCGCCAGCAGTGACACTAGAACGGACGAGCAGTACTTC.

The rearrangement links TRBV7-2 to TRBJ1-5; TRBD1 agrees at 7 bases. Germline V gene data show CDR1 as SGHTA and CDR2 as FQGNSA. CDR3 length equals 16 residues. The J segment lost 6 bases and the V segment lost 1 base, leaving 9 bases of the junction unmatched. The CDR3 region is CASSLVGQAGTQPQHF. The CDR3 DNA is TGTGCCAGCAGCTTAGTAGGACAGGCGGGGACTCAGCCCCAGCATTTT.

By its share, this clone is large. This chain links TRBV6-1 with TRBJ1-2; the D is unclear. The ends were cut back, 2 bases at V and 0 bases at J, with 19 bases in the middle. This CDR3 region has 18 residues. In germline, CDR1 is MNHNS, CDR2 SASEGT. The CDR3 here is CASSETPAWQATNYGYTF. The CDR3, as DNA: TGTGCCAGCAGTGAAACTCCCGCGTGGCAGGCGACTAACTATGGCTACACCTTC.

This chain connects TRBV6-5 to TRBJ1-5; 7 nucleotides align to TRBD1. There are 15 residues in the CDR3. V dropped 5 bases and J dropped 0; count of bases not matched to a gene: 4. Germline assignment: CDR1 MNHEY and CDR2 SVGAGI. This chain's CDR3 is CASSRQGGSNQPQHF. The CDR3 bases are TGTGCCAGCAGTCGACAGGGTGGTAGCAATCAGCCCCAGCATTTT.